Below, one T cell receptor beta chain is given with its context. The method was immunoSEQ multiplex PCR; TCRdb's version includes in-frame clones alone and lacks a portion of them. The data show a few hundred thousand clones, 89% seen once. The J segment lost 2 bases and the V segment lost 4 bases, leaving 9 bases of the junction unmatched. Germline V gene data show CDR1 as LNHDA and CDR2 as SQIVND (reference sequence). The CDR3 extends over 17 amino acids. The sample belongs to a study of blood T cell repertoires in COVID-19. This TCR came from a woman aged 40 to 50 who had recovered from COVID-19. The V and J genes are TRBV19 and TRBJ2-3; 10 nucleotides match TRBD2. Sequencing was performed on peripheral blood. CDR3 bases: TGTGCCAGTAGTAGGTTCCTGACTAGCGGGTTCACAGATACGCAGTATTTT. This encodes CASSRFLTSGFTDTQYF. Full variable domain (rest looked up from reference TRBV19 and TRBJ2-3): DGGITQSPKYLFRKEGQNVTLSCEQNLNHDAMYWYRQDPGQGLRLIYYSQIVNDFQKGDIAEGYSVSREKKESFPLTVTSAQKNPTAFYLCASSRFLTSGFTDTQYFGPGTRLTVL.